A selection of T cell receptor beta chains follows, all from one sample in a study of blood T cell repertoires in COVID-19. Method: immunoSEQ multiplex PCR; TCRdb's copy keeps in-frame clones and lacks some. The sample records tens of thousands of clones, roughly 90% being singletons. Material for sequencing was peripheral blood. These receptors were obtained from a man aged 60 to 75 with acute or convalescent COVID-19. Both conserved end residues are part of each CDR3.

V	J	CDR3
TRBV21-1	TRBJ1-4	CASSKVGQGEKLFF
TRBV6-6	TRBJ1-2	CASSYYGEVYGYTF
TRBV9	TRBJ2-4	CASSVGLAGGGGKNIQYF
TRBV11-2	TRBJ1-1	CASSQFGQGQTEAFF
TRBV27	TRBJ2-3	CASMNLGGTDTQYF
TRBV5-4	TRBJ2-3	CASSVGQGRTDTQYF
TRBV5-1	TRBJ1-4	CASSLGGLSTNEKLFF
TRBV7-9	TRBJ1-1	CASSLVGTPTLNTEAFF
TRBV5-6	TRBJ2-3	CASTILGGRVLIGDTQYF
TRBV6-1	TRBJ1-2	CASSESWGGTNYGYTF
TRBV5-1	TRBJ1-2	CASSQTGDYGYTF
TRBV9	TRBJ2-2	CASSVGGGPKNTGELFF
TRBV5-1	TRBJ2-2	CASSLANTGELFF
TRBV6-5	TRBJ2-5	CASSYTGGPETQYF
TRBV29-1	TRBJ1-5	CSVETIRGQPQHF
TRBV23-1	TRBJ2-1	CASSQSKSLDRGKNEQFF
TRBV7-2	TRBJ2-7	CASSLEWRESYEQYF
TRBV24-1	TRBJ1-1	CATSAQGFTEAFF
TRBV5-5	TRBJ2-7	CASSLQGSFSYEQYF
TRBV27	TRBJ1-3	CASRGQGGGNTIYF
TRBV19	TRBJ1-5	CASSMEGQGTRPQHF
TRBV6-2/TRBV6-3	TRBJ1-1	CASSPHQTGAAFF
TRBV7-2	TRBJ2-1	CASSGGPDRNEQFF
TRBV6-1	TRBJ1-1	CASSDRLAGNTEAFF
TRBV6-5	TRBJ1-1	CASSSNRGRSYTEAFF
TRBV6-1	TRBJ1-2	CASSEGTAQAYGYTF
TRBV2	TRBJ2-7	CASSQGAGEQYF
TRBV5-6	TRBJ2-7	CASSPIKQAYREQYF
TRBV5-1	TRBJ1-6	CASSLEGGFNSPLHF
TRBV29-1	TRBJ2-3	CSVQGSGGRTDTQYF
TRBV3-1/TRBV3-2	TRBJ1-3	CASSPLRGGFGNTIYF
TRBV5-4	TRBJ1-5	CASSLGQNSNQPQHF
TRBV14	TRBJ2-3	CASSPPWRGGDTQYF
TRBV5-4	TRBJ2-7	CASSLDRSSYEQYF
TRBV10-3	TRBJ2-3	CAISFTSGGAVDTQYF
TRBV7-2	TRBJ1-2	CASSTAGQGAIYGYTF
TRBV9	TRBJ2-3	CASSFTTGVRGDTQYF
TRBV18	TRBJ2-7	CASSEETESVGYF
TRBV7-2	TRBJ1-6	CASSLAGANSPLHF
TRBV7-2	TRBJ1-5	CASSRTGTHSNQPQHF
TRBV5-1	TRBJ2-7	CASSGGGYEQYF
TRBV6-5	TRBJ2-1	CASSDRGLGAYEQFF
TRBV6-5	TRBJ2-2	CASRGTGRTGELFF
TRBV5-6	TRBJ2-6	CASSLEGAGANVLTF
TRBV6-5	TRBJ2-3	CASSYPPGDTQYF
TRBV10-2	TRBJ2-2	CASSLFPNTGELFF
TRBV12-3/TRBV12-4	TRBJ1-5	CASSSQGHQPQHF
TRBV25-1	TRBJ2-3	CASSEPSRPDTQYF
TRBV19	TRBJ1-6	CASSTGTEYNSPLHF
TRBV2	TRBJ1-6	CASSLQGPYNSPLHF
TRBV5-4	TRBJ1-2	CASSLPWTGDVYGYTF
TRBV5-1	TRBJ2-3	CASSHWDSLKLTDTQYF
TRBV2	TRBJ1-2	CASSEGRGHYGYTF
TRBV19	TRBJ1-2	CASSQNRDIYGYTF